This record looks at one TCR beta chain sequence and its context. The clone's antigen remains unknown. It has no much larger one-base neighbor in the sample; base qualities were not kept. These data come from a study of a mutant IDH1 vaccine in newly diagnosed glioma (dated by TCRdb to the early 2020s). General notes on the study: Patients were given eight vaccinations, in weeks 1, 3, 5, 7, 11, 15, 19 and 23, which matched visits V03 through V10. In the chemotherapy-containing groups, vaccination started alongside temozolomide cycles, whereas in patients who had radiotherapy alone it started 4-6 weeks after radiotherapy. Of the approximately 34 patients who were treated, around 62% were male and approximately 38% were female, and the mean age was around 40 years. Before enrollment, most patients had been given radiochemotherapy with temozolomide as standard therapy, while the rest had received either radiotherapy alone or temozolomide alone. Peripheral blood was collected at six visits: V03 (baseline), V05, V07, V10, V12 and V13. Longitudinal TCRB deep sequencing was performed for 25 to 30 treated patients wherever samples were available for exploratory analyses.

The CDR3 runs 15 amino acids, cysteine and phenylalanine included. Only the CDR3 part of the read is kept: 45 bases, read in frame from the first base. V has 4 bases trimmed and J has 5 bases trimmed; junction bases matching no gene number 8. In the germline V gene, CDR1 corresponds to SQVTM and CDR2 to ANQGSEA. The sample's time point label, in plain terms: week 5, during vaccination. Each vaccine dose was 300 ug of a 20-mer mutant IDH1 peptide in Montanide, given subcutaneously with topical imiquimod. The donors had newly diagnosed IDH1-mutant astrocytomas of WHO grade 3 or 4 that showed loss of nuclear ATRX. The samples were drawn from NOA16, a multicentre, single-arm, open-label phase I trial in Germany that tested a mutant IDH1 peptide vaccine in humans for the first time. Genomic DNA for TCRB sequencing was extracted from EDTA blood using the DNeasy Blood and Tissue Kit. Study-wide conclusions, independent of this receptor: Selection of PBMC samples for TCRB deep sequencing was based on availability. The authors stated that sample limitations prevented analyses of patient blood samples from being reproduced. No apparent relationship was observed between pseudoprogression and alterations in the top peripheral T cell clonotypes detected by TCRB sequencing. Immune responses induced by the vaccine were seen in approximately 92% of patients across multiple MHC alleles.

Receptor amplification or capture employed the immunoSEQ multiplex PCR assay. Rearranged TCR beta chain sequences were amplified using the hsTCRB Kit according to the manufacturer's protocol. An Illumina MiSeq was used to sequence the TCRB libraries. In the paper's pipeline: Demultiplexing, trimming and gene mapping were performed with the kit vendor's proprietary platform. In its TCRdb copy, this immuneACCESS table keeps in-frame sequences only and misses some clones. Where compared with another copy, unresolved V genes explain less than half of these, and the others have no known cause. D and trimming come from the DNA, and the V and J calls and clone size come from that table. The sample contains just under 80,000 clones, roughly 90% of them found a single time. The ten largest make up roughly 0.6% of the sample.

The source material was PBMCs, sampled from a glioma patient whose treatment included an IDH1 peptide vaccine. The clonotype originates from a woman between 50 and 59 years old with glioma. Recombination linked TRBV29-1 to TRBJ2-2; the junction holds 9 bases that match TRBD2. The DNA sequence is as follows: TGCAGCGTTGGGGCTCTAGCGGGAAGGACCGGGGAGCTGTTTTTT. Its protein product is CSVGALAGRTGELFF.